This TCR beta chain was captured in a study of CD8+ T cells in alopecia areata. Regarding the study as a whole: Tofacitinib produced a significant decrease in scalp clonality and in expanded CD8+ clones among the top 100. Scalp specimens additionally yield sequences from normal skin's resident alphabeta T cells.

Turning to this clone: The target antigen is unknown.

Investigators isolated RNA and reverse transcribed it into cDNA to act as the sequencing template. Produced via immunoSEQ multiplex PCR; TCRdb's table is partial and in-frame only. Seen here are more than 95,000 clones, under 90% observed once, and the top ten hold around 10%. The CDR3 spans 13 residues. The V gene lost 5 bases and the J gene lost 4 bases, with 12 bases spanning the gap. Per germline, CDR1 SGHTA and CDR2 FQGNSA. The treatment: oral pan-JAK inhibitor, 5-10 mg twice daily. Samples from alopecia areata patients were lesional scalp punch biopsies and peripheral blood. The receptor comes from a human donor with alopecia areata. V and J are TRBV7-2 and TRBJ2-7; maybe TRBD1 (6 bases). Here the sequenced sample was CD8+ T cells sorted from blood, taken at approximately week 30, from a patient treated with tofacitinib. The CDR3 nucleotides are TGTGCCAGCAGCGCCGGGACAATGTACGAGCAGTACTTC. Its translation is CASSAGTMYEQYF. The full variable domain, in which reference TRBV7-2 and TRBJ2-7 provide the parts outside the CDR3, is GAGVSQSPSNKVTEKGKDVELRCDPISGHTALYWYRQSLGQGLEFLIYFQGNSAPDKSGLPSDRFSAERTGGSVSTLTIQRTQQEDSAVYLCASSAGTMYEQYFGPGTRLTVT.